This T cell receptor beta chain was documented in a study of control samples from healthy donors and cancer patients. Here immunoSEQ multiplex PCR was the method, and the copy in TCRdb shows in-frame clones only, minus some. There are roughly 120,000 clones in the sample; approximately 90% occur only once, and around 3% lies in the top ten. Sequences were obtained from blood. This clonotype was obtained from a man aged 50-60 years in good health.

The CDR3 nucleotides are TGTGCCAGCAGCTTGGCAGGTTTCGGCTACACCTTC. Translation gives CASSLAGFGYTF. The V call is TRBV5-4, the J call TRBJ1-2; D unclear. CDR3 length: 12 residues. V lost 0 bases and J lost 8, with 8 bases in between. Germline assignment: CDR1 SGHNT and CDR2 YYREEE (reference sequence). Looking up the rest from reference TRBV5-4 and TRBJ1-2 gives the full variable domain: ETGVTQSPTHLIKTRGQQVTLRCSSQSGHNTVSWYQQALGQGPQFIFQYYREEENGRGNFPPRFSGLQFPNYSSELNVNALELDDSALYLCASSLAGFGYTFGSGTRLTVV.